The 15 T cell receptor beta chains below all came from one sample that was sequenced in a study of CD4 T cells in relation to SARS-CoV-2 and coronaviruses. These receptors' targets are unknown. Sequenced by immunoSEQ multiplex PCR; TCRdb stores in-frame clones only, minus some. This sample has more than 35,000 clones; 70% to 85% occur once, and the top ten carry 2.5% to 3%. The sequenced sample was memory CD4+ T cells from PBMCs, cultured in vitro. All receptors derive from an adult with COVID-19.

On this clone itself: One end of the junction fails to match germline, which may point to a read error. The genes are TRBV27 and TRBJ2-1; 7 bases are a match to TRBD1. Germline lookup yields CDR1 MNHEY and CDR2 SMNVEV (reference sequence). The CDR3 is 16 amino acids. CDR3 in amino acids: CASSLRGLLSSNEQFF. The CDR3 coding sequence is TGTGCCAGCAGTTTAAGGGGGCTCTTATCCTCCAATGAGCAGTTCTTC.

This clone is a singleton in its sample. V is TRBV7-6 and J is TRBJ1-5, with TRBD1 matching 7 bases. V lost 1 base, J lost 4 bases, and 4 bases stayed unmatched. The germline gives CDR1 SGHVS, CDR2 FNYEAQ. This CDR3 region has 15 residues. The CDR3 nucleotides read TGTGCCAGCAGCTTAGAAGGACAGGTAAATCAGCCCCAGCATTTT. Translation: CASSLEGQVNQPQHF. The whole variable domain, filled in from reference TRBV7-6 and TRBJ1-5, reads GAGVSQSPRYKVTKRGQDVALRCDPISGHVSLYWYRQALGQGPEFLTYFNYEAQQDKSGLPNDRFSAERPEGSISTLTIQRTEQRDSAMYRCASSLEGQVNQPQHFGDGTRLSIL.

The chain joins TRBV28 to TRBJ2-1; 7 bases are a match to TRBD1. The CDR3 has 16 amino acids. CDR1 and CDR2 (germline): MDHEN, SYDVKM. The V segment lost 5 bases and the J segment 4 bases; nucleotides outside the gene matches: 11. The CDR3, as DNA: TGTGCCAGCAGTGGAGCCCGACAGGGAGTATACAATGAGCAGTTCTTC. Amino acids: CASSGARQGVYNEQFF.

CDR3 in DNA: TGTGCCAGCAGTTTAGGGAGAGCTAATGAAAAACTGTTTTTT. It codes for CASSLGRANEKLFF. The chain is built from TRBV27 and TRBJ1-4; no definite D call. From germline, CDR1 is MNHEY and CDR2 SMNVEV (reference sequence). The V end was cut by 2 bases, the J end by 3 bases, with 7 bases between. The length of the CDR3 is 14 residues.

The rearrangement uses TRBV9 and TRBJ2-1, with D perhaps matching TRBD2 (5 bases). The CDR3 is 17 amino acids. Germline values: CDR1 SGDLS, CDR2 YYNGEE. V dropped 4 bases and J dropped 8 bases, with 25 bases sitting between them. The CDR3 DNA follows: TGTGCCAGCAGCCCACTCGGGCGGGCCTCCCTTGGACATGAGCAGTTCTTC. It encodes CASSPLGRASLGHEQFF.

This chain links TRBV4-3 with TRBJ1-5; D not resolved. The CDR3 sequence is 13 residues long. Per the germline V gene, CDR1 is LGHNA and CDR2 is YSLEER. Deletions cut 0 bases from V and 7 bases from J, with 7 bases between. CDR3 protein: CASSQDRGQPQHF. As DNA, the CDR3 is TGCGCCAGCAGCCAAGATCGAGGGCAGCCCCAGCATTTT.

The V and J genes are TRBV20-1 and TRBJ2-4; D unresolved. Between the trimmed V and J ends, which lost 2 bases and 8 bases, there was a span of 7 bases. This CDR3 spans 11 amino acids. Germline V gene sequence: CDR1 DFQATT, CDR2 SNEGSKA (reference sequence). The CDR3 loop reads CSARRRDIQYF. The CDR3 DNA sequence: TGCAGTGCTAGACGTCGGGACATTCAGTACTTC.

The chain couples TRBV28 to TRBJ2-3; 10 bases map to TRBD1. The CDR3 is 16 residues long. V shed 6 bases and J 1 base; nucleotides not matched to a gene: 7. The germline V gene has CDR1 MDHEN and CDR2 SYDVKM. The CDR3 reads CASRPGTGAGTDTQYF. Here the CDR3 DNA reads TGTGCCAGCAGACCAGGGACAGGGGCCGGCACAGATACGCAGTATTTT.

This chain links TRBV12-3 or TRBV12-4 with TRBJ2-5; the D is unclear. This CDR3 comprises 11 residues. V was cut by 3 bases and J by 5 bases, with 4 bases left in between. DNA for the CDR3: TGTGCCAGCAGTTTGAAGGAGACCCAGTACTTC. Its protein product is CASSLKETQYF.

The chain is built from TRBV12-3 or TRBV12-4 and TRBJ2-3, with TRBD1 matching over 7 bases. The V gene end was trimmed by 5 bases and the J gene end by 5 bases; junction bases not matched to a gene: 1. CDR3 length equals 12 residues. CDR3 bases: TGTGCCAGCAGTCGACAGGGAGATACGCAGTATTTT. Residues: CASSRQGDTQYF.

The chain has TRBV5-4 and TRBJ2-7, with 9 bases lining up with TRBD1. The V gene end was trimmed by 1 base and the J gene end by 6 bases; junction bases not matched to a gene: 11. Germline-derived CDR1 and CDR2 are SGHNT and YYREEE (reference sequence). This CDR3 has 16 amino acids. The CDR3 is CASSLFSGTGTSEQYF. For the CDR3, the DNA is TGTGCCAGCAGCTTGTTTTCAGGGACAGGGACATCCGAGCAGTACTTC.

CDR3 sequence (DNA): TGTGCCAGTAGTGGTTGGACAGGGAGCACTGAAGCTTTCTTT. Encoded protein: CASSGWTGSTEAFF. The rearrangement joins TRBV19 to TRBJ1-1, with 8 bases fitting TRBD1. Per germline, CDR1 LNHDA and CDR2 SQIVND (reference sequence). This CDR3 contains 14 residues. With V trimmed by 5 bases and J by 4 bases, 6 bases remained unmatched.

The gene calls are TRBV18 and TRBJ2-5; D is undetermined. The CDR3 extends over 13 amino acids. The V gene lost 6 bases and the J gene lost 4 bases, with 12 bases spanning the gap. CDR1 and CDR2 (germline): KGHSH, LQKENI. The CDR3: CASSAMVSETQYF. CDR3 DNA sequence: TGTGCCAGCTCTGCCATGGTTTCAGAGACCCAGTACTTC.

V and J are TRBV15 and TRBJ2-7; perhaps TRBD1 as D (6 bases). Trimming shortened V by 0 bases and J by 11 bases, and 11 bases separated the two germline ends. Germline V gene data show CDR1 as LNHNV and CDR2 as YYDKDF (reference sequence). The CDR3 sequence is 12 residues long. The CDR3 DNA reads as TGTGCCACCAGCAGAGATGAGGGGGAAGAGTACTTC. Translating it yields CATSRDEGEEYF. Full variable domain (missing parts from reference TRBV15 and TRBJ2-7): DAMVIQNPRYQVTQFGKPVTLSCSQTLNHNVMYWYQQKSSQAPKLLFHYYDKDFNNEADTPDNFQSRRPNTSFCFLDIRSPGLGDTAMYLCATSRDEGEEYFGPGTRLTVT.

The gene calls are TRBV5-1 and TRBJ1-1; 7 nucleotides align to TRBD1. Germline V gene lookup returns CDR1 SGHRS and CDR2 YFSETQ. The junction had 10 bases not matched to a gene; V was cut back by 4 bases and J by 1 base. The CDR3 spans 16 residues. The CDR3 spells CASSLVPGTANTEAFF. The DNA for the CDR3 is TGCGCCAGCAGCCTCGTTCCCGGGACAGCGAACACTGAAGCTTTCTTT. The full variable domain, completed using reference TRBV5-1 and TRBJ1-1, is KAGVTQTPRYLIKTRGQQVTLSCSPISGHRSVSWYQQTPGQGLQFLFEYFSETQRNKGNFPGRFSGRQFSNSRSEMNVSTLELGDSALYLCASSLVPGTANTEAFFGQGTRLTVV.